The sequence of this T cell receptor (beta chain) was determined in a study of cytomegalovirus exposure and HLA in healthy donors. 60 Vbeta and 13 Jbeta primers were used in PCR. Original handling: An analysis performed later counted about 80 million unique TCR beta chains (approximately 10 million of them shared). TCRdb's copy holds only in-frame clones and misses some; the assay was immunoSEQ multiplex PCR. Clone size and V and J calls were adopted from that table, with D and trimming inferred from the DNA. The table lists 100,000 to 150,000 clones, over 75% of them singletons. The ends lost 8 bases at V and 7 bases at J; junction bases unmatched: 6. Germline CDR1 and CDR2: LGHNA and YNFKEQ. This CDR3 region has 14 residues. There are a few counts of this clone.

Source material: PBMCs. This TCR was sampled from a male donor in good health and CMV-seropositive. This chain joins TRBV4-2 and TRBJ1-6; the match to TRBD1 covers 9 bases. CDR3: CASQAGTGNSPLHF. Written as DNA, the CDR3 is TGTGCCAGCCAGGCCGGGACAGGGAATTCACCCCTCCACTTT.